This is a list of T cell receptor beta chains from one sample in a study of cytomegalovirus exposure and HLA in healthy donors. Using immunoSEQ multiplex PCR, the repertoire was profiled, and TCRdb retains in-frame clones only, with some absent. The sample shows about 130,000 clones, around four fifths of them seen only once. Sequencing was done on a sample of PBMCs. The receptors were gathered from a woman between 40 and 50 years old in good health and CMV-seropositive. CDR3s include the opening cysteine and the closing phenylalanine or tryptophan.

j_call	v_call	cdr3_aa
TRBJ2-1	TRBV7-2	CASSSGLASANEQFF
TRBJ2-7	TRBV7-2	CASSAGLGDSYEQYF
TRBJ2-1	TRBV15	CATSRSRQGLEQFF
TRBJ1-5	TRBV28	CASSFGVSLNQPQHF
TRBJ2-1	TRBV11-2	CASSLRLAGGTSYNEQFF
TRBJ2-5	TRBV27	CASRPVAGTRYF
TRBJ1-1	TRBV6-5	CASSSMDSRNTEAFF
TRBJ1-2	TRBV4-1	CASSQVGGPKTDRSYGYTF
TRBJ2-7	TRBV18	CASSPPLTEVPKNSYEQYF
TRBJ1-1	TRBV7-9	CASSLSGTAEAFF
TRBJ1-3	TRBV19	CASSIRQGNTIYF
TRBJ2-5	TRBV19	CASSISVGLAGIQETQYF
TRBJ2-3	TRBV5-5	CASSLYGPVTVDTQYF
TRBJ2-1	TRBV27	CASTFGLAGEGFF
TRBJ1-2	TRBV6-4	CASSDGRTSYGYTF
TRBJ1-1	TRBV5-1	CASNSGGFRGHAEAFF
TRBJ2-7	TRBV6-6	CASSQTRGVEQYF
TRBJ1-1	TRBV6-1	CASSGGEATEAFF
TRBJ1-1	TRBV5-6	CASSSERVGAFF
TRBJ1-2	TRBV7-2	CASSLGHNYGYTF
TRBJ1-2	TRBV7-2	CASIITGGANYGYTF
TRBJ2-4	TRBV18	CASSPLEVGGGRGIQYF
TRBJ1-6	TRBV7-2	CASSFTGQGPVNSPLHF
TRBJ2-7	TRBV19	CASSTWDRVHEQYF
TRBJ1-5	TRBV5-6	CASSYSTGHSNQPQHF
TRBJ2-3	TRBV5-1	CASSPPDSTSGGTDTQYF
NA	TRBV28	CASSLTGGYDEQYF
TRBJ2-2	TRBV5-1	CASSAGGGNTGELFF
TRBJ1-1	TRBV5-1	CASSPGGGQGRGTEAFF
TRBJ2-3	TRBV7-3	CASSSFGGRTDTQYF
TRBJ1-2	TRBV6-1	CASSEYGTDYGYTF
TRBJ1-1	TRBV6-6	CASSSRQDAMNTEAFF
TRBJ1-5	TRBV9	CASSEDGGANQPQHF
TRBJ2-2	TRBV28	CASSLDRRNTGELFF
TRBJ1-2	TRBV5-6	CASEQGRNYGYTF
TRBJ1-1	TRBV5-1	CASSLGQALTEAFF
TRBJ2-7	TRBV28	CASSLVSIVRTSGGEQYF
TRBJ1-2	TRBV7-2	CASSLAGRDGYTF
TRBJ2-1	TRBV28	CASRTGDRARNEQFF
TRBJ2-3	TRBV10-3	CAISQAGDSTDTQYF
TRBJ2-1	TRBV4-2	CASSSGTGAYNEQFF
TRBJ1-2	TRBV5-6	CASSLKESYGYTF